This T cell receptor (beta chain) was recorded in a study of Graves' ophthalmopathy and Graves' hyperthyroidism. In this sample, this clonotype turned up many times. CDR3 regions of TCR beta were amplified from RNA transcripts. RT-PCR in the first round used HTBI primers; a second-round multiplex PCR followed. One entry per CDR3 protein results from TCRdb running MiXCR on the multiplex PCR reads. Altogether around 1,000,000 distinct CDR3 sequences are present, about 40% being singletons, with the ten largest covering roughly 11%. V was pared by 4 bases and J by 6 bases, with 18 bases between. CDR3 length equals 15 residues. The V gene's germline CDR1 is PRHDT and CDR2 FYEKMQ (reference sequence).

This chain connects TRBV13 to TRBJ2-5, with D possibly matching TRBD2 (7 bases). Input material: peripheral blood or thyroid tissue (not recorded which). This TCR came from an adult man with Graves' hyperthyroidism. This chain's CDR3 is CASSSGRGSKKTQYF. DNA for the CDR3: TGTGCCAGCAGCTCGGGGAGGGGGTCCAAGAAGACCCAGTACTTC.